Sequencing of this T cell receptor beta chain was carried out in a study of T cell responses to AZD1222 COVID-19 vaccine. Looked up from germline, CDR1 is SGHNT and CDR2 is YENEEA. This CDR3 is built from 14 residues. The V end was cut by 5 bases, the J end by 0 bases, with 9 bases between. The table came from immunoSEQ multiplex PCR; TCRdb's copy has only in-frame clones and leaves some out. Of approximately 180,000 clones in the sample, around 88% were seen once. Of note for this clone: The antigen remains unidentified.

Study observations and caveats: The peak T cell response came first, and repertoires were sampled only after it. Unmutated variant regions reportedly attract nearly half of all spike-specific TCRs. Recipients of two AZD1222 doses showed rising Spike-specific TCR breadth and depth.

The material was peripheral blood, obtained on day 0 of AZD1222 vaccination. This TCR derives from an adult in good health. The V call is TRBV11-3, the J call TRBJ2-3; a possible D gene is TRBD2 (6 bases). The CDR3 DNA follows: TGTGCCAGCAGCATTGGGACTAGCACAGATACGCAGTATTTT. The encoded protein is CASSIGTSTDTQYF.